The 6 T cell receptor beta chains reported below all come from one sample, sequenced in a study of blood T cell repertoires in COVID-19. Repertoires were generated with immunoSEQ multiplex PCR, while TCRdb's copy carries only in-frame clones and drops some. The sample records roughly 81,000 clones, about 86% being singletons. The material sequenced was peripheral blood. The receptors come from a man older than 75 with active or convalescent COVID-19.

The rearrangement uses TRBV6-1 and TRBJ1-6; unclear D gene. CDR1 and CDR2 from the germline V gene are MNHNS and SASEGT. Between the trimmed V and J ends, which lost 1 base and 0 bases, there was a span of 16 bases. There are 19 residues in the CDR3. The CDR3 loop is CASSEGRVRRNSYNSPLHF. CDR3 in DNA: TGTGCCAGCAGTGAAGGGCGGGTCAGACGGAACTCCTATAATTCACCCCTCCACTTT.

The chain links TRBV6-6 to TRBJ2-7; D may be TRBD2 (6 bases). Between the trimmed V and J ends, which lost 4 bases and 2 bases, there was a span of 15 bases. This CDR3 has 15 amino acids. The V gene's germline CDR1 is MNHNY and CDR2 SVGAGI (reference sequence). This chain's CDR3 is CASSSGLLPPYEQYF. DNA of the CDR3: TGTGCCAGCAGTTCGGGACTCCTTCCCCCCTACGAGCAGTACTTC.

The genes are TRBV24-1 and TRBJ2-2; D call uncertain. The ends were cut back, 12 bases at V and 2 bases at J, with 9 bases in the middle. This CDR3 contains 12 residues. Germline CDR1 reads KGHDR; CDR2 reads SFDVKD. CDR3 DNA: TGTGCCGCCCAGGTTAACACCGGGGAGCTGTTTTTT. Translating gives CAAQVNTGELFF.

The chain has TRBV28 and TRBJ1-5, with 8 bases matching TRBD1. CDR3 length equals 14 residues. After removal of 6 bases from V and 6 bases from J, the junction contained 7 bases not matched to a gene. In germline, CDR1 is MDHEN, CDR2 SYDVKM. This CDR3 is CASSAGGLRQPQHF. The CDR3 DNA reads as TGTGCCAGCAGCGCAGGGGGCTTACGTCAGCCCCAGCATTTT.

The chain recombines TRBV19 with TRBJ2-5; 9 bases fit TRBD1. CDR3 length: 16 amino acids. With 3 bases clipped from V and 4 bases from J, the junction kept 9 bases outside the gene matches. Germline assignment: CDR1 LNHDA and CDR2 SQIVND (reference sequence). This CDR3 reads CASSMRDRVSGETQYF. DNA for the CDR3: TGTGCCAGTAGTATGCGGGACAGGGTTTCGGGAGAGACCCAGTACTTC.

The sample holds one count of this clone. The genes are TRBV19 and TRBJ2-5, with 7 bases fitting TRBD1. V dropped 5 bases and J dropped 2; count of bases not matched to a gene: 5. This CDR3 has 14 amino acids. The germline gives CDR1 LNHDA, CDR2 SQIVND (reference sequence). In DNA form, the CDR3 reads TGTGCCAGTAGTTCCAAGACAGGGCAAGAGACCCAGTACTTC. Protein product: CASSSKTGQETQYF. The entire variable domain, with the rest obtained from reference TRBV19 and TRBJ2-5, is as follows: DGGITQSPKYLFRKEGQNVTLSCEQNLNHDAMYWYRQDPGQGLRLIYYSQIVNDFQKGDIAEGYSVSREKKESFPLTVTSAQKNPTAFYLCASSSKTGQETQYFGPGTRLLVL.